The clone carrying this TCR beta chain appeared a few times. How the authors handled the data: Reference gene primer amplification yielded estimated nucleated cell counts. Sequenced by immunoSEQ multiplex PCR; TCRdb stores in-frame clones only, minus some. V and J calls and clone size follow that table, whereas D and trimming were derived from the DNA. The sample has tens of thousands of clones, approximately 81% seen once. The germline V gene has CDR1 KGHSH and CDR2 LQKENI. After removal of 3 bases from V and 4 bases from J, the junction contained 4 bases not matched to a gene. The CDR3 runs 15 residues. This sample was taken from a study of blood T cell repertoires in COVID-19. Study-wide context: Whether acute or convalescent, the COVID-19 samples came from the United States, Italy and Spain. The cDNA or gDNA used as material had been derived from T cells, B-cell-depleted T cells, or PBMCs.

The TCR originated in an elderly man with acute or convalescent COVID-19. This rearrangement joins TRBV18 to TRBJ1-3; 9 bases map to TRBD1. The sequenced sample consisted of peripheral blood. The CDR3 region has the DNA TGTGCCAGCTCACCCACCGGGACAGGGGGAAACACCATATATTTT. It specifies CASSPTGTGGNTIYF.